This T cell receptor (beta chain) was obtained from a study of cytomegalovirus exposure and HLA in healthy donors. Study-level findings and limits: When analyzed later, a missense DCLRE1C variant was found to be linked to TCR beta V- and J-gene trimming.

All the people who gave samples were healthy bone marrow donors. The donors, nominally healthy at sampling, likely had unrecorded immune exposures. Primers: 60 Vbeta forward and 13 Jbeta reverse. Here immunoSEQ multiplex PCR was the method, and the copy in TCRdb shows in-frame clones only, minus some. The repertoire consists of some 130,000 clones, with just under 80% occurring once and the leading ten covering about 4.3%. This CDR3 has 15 amino acids. V was cut by 7 bases and J by 6 bases, with 19 bases left in between. Germline loops: CDR1 MNHNY, CDR2 SVGAGI (reference sequence). In the case of this clone: What it recognizes is unknown.

The chain employs TRBV6-6 and TRBJ2-1, with TRBD1 as a possible D gene (6 bases). The TCR comes from a man aged 30 to 39 in good health. The sequenced sample was PBMCs. The CDR3 here is CASTRDIQTRNEQFF. CDR3 sequence (DNA): TGTGCCAGCACTAGGGACATCCAAACCCGCAATGAGCAGTTCTTC.